What follows are 23 T cell receptor beta chains derived from one specimen sequenced in a study of blood T cell repertoires in COVID-19. Only in-frame clones appear in the TCRdb table, and some are missing; sequencing was by immunoSEQ multiplex PCR. The top ten clones hold 7% to 9% of a sample with more than 95,000 clones, 75% to 90% of them seen once. Specimen: peripheral blood. The receptors derive from a human donor in a cohort sampled during active COVID-19.

The rearrangement joins TRBV19 to TRBJ2-2; TRBD1 agrees at 7 bases. The CDR3 length is 17 residues. V lost 5 bases and J lost 3; bases outside the gene matches: 12. Germline CDR1 reads LNHDA; CDR2 reads SQIVND (reference sequence). The DNA of the CDR3 is TGTGCCAGTAGTCTCATGAGGGGGCAGTTTTACACCGGGGAGCTGTTTTTT. As protein: CASSLMRGQFYTGELFF.

This chain connects TRBV2 to TRBJ2-2; a possible D gene is TRBD1 (6 bases). With 7 bases removed from V and 6 bases from J, the gap between germline ends came to 18 bases. Germline-derived CDR1 and CDR2 are SNHLY and FYNNEI. The CDR3 length is 15 residues. CDR3: CASKGDQTRSGELFF. In DNA form, the CDR3 reads TGTGCCAGCAAGGGGGATCAAACCCGGTCCGGGGAGCTGTTTTTT. The full variable domain, with the rest looked up from reference TRBV2 and TRBJ2-2, is EPEVTQTPSHQVTQMGQEVILRCVPISNHLYFYWYRQILGQKVEFLVSFYNNEISEKSEIFDDQFSVERPDGSNFTLKIRSTKLEDSAMYFCASKGDQTRSGELFFGEGSRLTVL.

CDR3 in amino acids: CASSPRMGLANYGYTF. CDR3 DNA: TGTGCCAGCAGCCCCAGAATGGGGCTAGCTAACTATGGCTACACCTTC. The rearrangement uses TRBV7-2 and TRBJ1-2; tentatively, D is TRBD1 (5 bases). The length of the CDR3 is 16 residues. V was cut by 5 bases and J by 0 bases, with 16 bases left in between. Germline V gene data show CDR1 as SGHTA and CDR2 as FQGNSA.

This clone occurred once. V is TRBV7-2 and J is TRBJ2-7; D call uncertain. This CDR3 is 11 amino acids long. Germline CDR1 reads SGHTA; CDR2 reads FQGNSA. Trimming shortened V by 5 bases and J by 5 bases, and 7 bases separated the two germline ends. CDR3 sequence reads: CASSPLHEQYF. The CDR3 DNA follows: TGTGCCAGCAGCCCTCTCCACGAGCAGTACTTC.

This chain uses TRBV14 with TRBJ2-5; 10 bases map to TRBD2. After removal of 0 bases from V and 4 bases from J, the junction contained 11 bases not matched to a gene. The CDR3 length is 18 residues. Germline CDR1 is SGHDN and CDR2 is FVKESK. The CDR3 is CASSQERGSGGARETQYF. The CDR3, as DNA: TGTGCCAGCAGCCAAGAAAGAGGGAGCGGGGGGGCGAGAGAGACCCAGTACTTC.

The gene calls are TRBV4-1 and TRBJ2-6; no clear D gene. The V and J ends lost 1 base and 2 bases respectively, with 12 bases between them. The CDR3 has 17 residues. The V gene's germline CDR1 is MGHRA and CDR2 YSYEKL. CDR3 DNA sequence: TGCGCCAGCAGCCAAGTATCAGGCAGGACTGGGGCCAACGTCCTGACTTTC. Protein sequence: CASSQVSGRTGANVLTF.

This clone was detected once. This sequence joins TRBV7-9 and TRBJ2-1; 7 bases match TRBD1. Germline CDR1 reads SEHNR; CDR2 reads FQNEAQ (reference sequence). The CDR3 loop spans 16 amino acids. V trimming: 6 bases; J trimming: 6 bases; junction bases outside the gene matches: 14. CDR3 protein: CASSRVGQVVGNEQFF. DNA of the CDR3: TGTGCCAGCAGTCGAGTCGGACAGGTGGTGGGCAATGAGCAGTTCTTC.

The rearrangement joins TRBV7-9 to TRBJ2-1, with TRBD2 matching over 8 bases. Germline lookup yields CDR1 SEHNR and CDR2 FQNEAQ (reference sequence). Trimming removed 1 base from V and 6 bases from J; junction bases left unmatched: 2. This CDR3 has 14 amino acids. The DNA for the CDR3 is TGTGCCAGCAGCTTAGTAGGGACTAGCAATGAGCAGTTCTTC. Translation: CASSLVGTSNEQFF.

The chain has TRBV28 and TRBJ1-2; 7 positions agree with TRBD1. Trimming removed 5 bases from V and 6 bases from J; junction bases left unmatched: 9. The CDR3 length is 14 residues. From germline, CDR1 is MDHEN and CDR2 SYDVKM. The DNA of the CDR3 is TGTGCCAGCAGTACCACGACAGGGAGTCATGGCTACACCTTC. Translation gives CASSTTTGSHGYTF.

The rearrangement links TRBV28 to TRBJ2-2; 8 bases fit TRBD1. The CDR3 is 15 amino acids. Trimming cost V 2 bases and J 4 bases; bases outside gene matches: 3. From germline, CDR1 is MDHEN and CDR2 SYDVKM. DNA for the CDR3: TGTGCCAGCAGTTTAAGGGGGACAGGCACCGGGGAGCTGTTTTTT. This translates into CASSLRGTGTGELFF.

This clone was observed a single time. The chain employs TRBV5-8 and TRBJ2-7, with 10 positions matching TRBD1. The V and J ends lost 4 bases and 4 bases, in that order; junction bases with no gene match: 14. This CDR3 is built from 17 residues. Germline assignment: CDR1 SGHTS and CDR2 YDEGEE. The CDR3 DNA follows: TGTGCCAGCAGCCCCCGGACAGGGGGTAGTTCAGGGTACGAGCAGTACTTC. Its translation: CASSPRTGGSSGYEQYF.

The chain is built from TRBV7-6 and TRBJ1-2; 8 positions match TRBD1. The germline gives CDR1 SGHVS, CDR2 FNYEAQ. The CDR3 sequence is 14 residues long. V dropped 4 bases and J dropped 4; count of bases not matched to a gene: 5. The CDR3 region is CASSWGQAGYGYTF. CDR3 DNA: TGTGCCAGCAGCTGGGGACAGGCGGGCTATGGCTACACCTTC.

This clone has just one count. DNA of the CDR3: TGTGCCAGCAGCACACCCGGGACAGGGGGCTTTGGCTACACCTTC. Its protein is CASSTPGTGGFGYTF. The chain joins TRBV9 to TRBJ1-2, with 12 bases that match TRBD1. The CDR3 covers 15 residues. The V gene's germline CDR1 is SGDLS and CDR2 YYNGEE. The V segment lost 4 bases and the J segment 7 bases; nucleotides outside the gene matches: 8.

This chain links TRBV27 with TRBJ1-6, with a possible D match to TRBD1 (5 bases). Trimming took off 2 bases at V and 5 bases at J, with 7 bases between the two ends. This CDR3 has 14 residues. CDR1 is MNHEY and CDR2 is SMNVEV in the germline V gene (reference sequence). The CDR3 sequence: CASSLRQNNSPLHF. The CDR3 DNA is TGTGCCAGCAGTTTACGACAGAATAATTCACCCCTCCACTTT.

The V and J genes are TRBV6-5 and TRBJ1-3; D ambiguous. The V end was cut by 6 bases, the J end by 0 bases, with 12 bases between. CDR1 MNHEY and CDR2 SVGAGI come from the germline V gene. The CDR3 totals 15 residues. CDR3 in DNA: TGTGCCAGCAGCCCCGGGTCCCGCTCTGGAAACACCATATATTTT. Encoded protein: CASSPGSRSGNTIYF.

The chain links TRBV28 to TRBJ2-6; the D is unclear. The ends were cut back, 3 bases at V and 2 bases at J, with 5 bases in the middle. The CDR3 has 14 residues. Germline lookup yields CDR1 MDHEN and CDR2 SYDVKM. The CDR3 is CASSLVAGANVLTF. CDR3 coding DNA: TGTGCCAGCAGTTTGGTAGCTGGGGCCAACGTCCTGACTTTC.

The DNA for the CDR3 is TGTGCCAGCAGCCACCAGGGCGTTGGGGCTGAAGCTTTCTTT. This encodes CASSHQGVGAEAFF. The V and J genes are TRBV7-8 and TRBJ1-1; D is perhaps TRBD1 (5 bases). This CDR3 has 14 amino acids. Germline CDR1 SGHVS, CDR2 FQNEAQ. V shed 5 bases and J shed 6 bases, with 16 bases lying between them.

The chain couples TRBV5-1 to TRBJ2-2; TRBD1 is a possible D gene (6 bases). The V gene lost 6 bases and the J gene lost 6 bases, with 6 bases spanning the gap. Germline-derived CDR1 and CDR2 are SGHRS and YFSETQ. The CDR3 has 11 amino acids. The CDR3 protein is CASKGAGELFF. CDR3 nucleotide sequence: TGCGCCAGCAAGGGGGCCGGGGAGCTGTTTTTT.

The V call is TRBV6-6, the J call TRBJ2-7; the match to TRBD1 covers 8 bases. This CDR3 spans 15 amino acids. The trim removed 10 bases at V and 2 bases at J, leaving 13 bases unmatched. CDR1 and CDR2 from the germline V gene are MNHNY and SVGAGI (reference sequence). CDR3 residues: CAISDGQGSPYEQYF. The CDR3 region has the DNA TGTGCCATATCCGACGGACAGGGTAGCCCCTACGAGCAGTACTTC.

The chain carries TRBV28 and TRBJ1-3; the D is unclear. Trimming shortened V by 8 bases and J by 4 bases, and 21 bases separated the two germline ends. The CDR3 runs 16 residues. CDR1 MDHEN and CDR2 SYDVKM come from the germline V gene. The CDR3 loop is CASLRGSYATGNTIYF. CDR3 nucleotide sequence: TGTGCCAGCCTGAGAGGGAGTTACGCTACCGGAAACACCATATATTTT.

J is TRBJ2-5 and V is TRBV5-6; 7 nucleotides align to TRBD2. J lost 5 bases, V lost 3 bases, and 7 bases had no gene match. CDR1 is SGHDT, CDR2 YYEEEE, per germline. The CDR3 extends over 14 amino acids. The CDR3 DNA follows: TGTGCCAGCAGCTGGGAGGGGAGAGGGGAGACCCAGTACTTC. The encoded protein is CASSWEGRGETQYF.

The chain employs TRBV11-3 and TRBJ1-1; D is perhaps TRBD1 (5 bases). V dropped 1 base and J dropped 4 bases, with 10 bases sitting between them. The length of the CDR3 is 14 residues. Per germline, CDR1 SGHNT and CDR2 YENEEA. The CDR3 is CASSLVLGGTEAFF. CDR3 in DNA: TGTGCCAGCAGCTTAGTCTTGGGGGGCACTGAAGCTTTCTTT.

The chain carries TRBV7-9 and TRBJ2-2, with 7 bases lining up with TRBD1. Germline loops: CDR1 SEHNR, CDR2 FQNEAQ (reference sequence). The CDR3 consists of 14 residues. The V and J ends lost 4 bases and 3 bases, in that order; junction bases with no gene match: 2. This CDR3 reads CASSWDSYTGELFF. CDR3 DNA: TGTGCCAGCAGCTGGGACAGTTACACCGGGGAGCTGTTTTTT.